The entry that follows covers one T cell receptor (beta chain) sequence. TCRdb's copy holds only in-frame clones and misses some; the assay was immunoSEQ multiplex PCR. Of approximately 1.4 million clones listed, 95% to 99% are singletons. These data belong to a study of shared clonotypes between healthy human individuals. The sample comprised naive CD4+ T cells sorted from blood. Subset: CD45RA+ positively selected. The clonotype originates from a man aged 25-45 years in good health.

As DNA, the CDR3 is TGCGCCAGCAGCTTATGGGGCGCCACAGATACGCAGTATTTT. It codes for CASSLWGATDTQYF. The genes are TRBV5-1 and TRBJ2-3; a possible D gene is TRBD1 (5 bases). Germline V gene lookup returns CDR1 SGHRS and CDR2 YFSETQ. CDR3 length equals 14 residues. The V gene lost 2 bases and the J gene lost 2 bases, with 9 bases spanning the gap.